This TCR beta chain appears in the sequencing data of a study of a mutant IDH1 vaccine in newly diagnosed glioma. Notes on the study in general: Vaccine-induced immune responses were detected in about 95% of patients. Alterations occurring in top peripheral T cell clonotypes seemed unrelated to pseudoprogression.

This table comes from immunoSEQ multiplex PCR, and its TCRdb copy is limited to in-frame clones, with some not included. The sample records tens of thousands of clones, roughly 80% being singletons. Germline V gives CDR1 MNHEY, CDR2 SMNVEV (reference sequence). The V gene lost 10 bases and the J gene lost 12 bases, with 25 bases spanning the gap. The length of the CDR3 is 13 residues. Of note for this clone: Its antigen is not identified.

Time point given: week 47, end of study. With topical imiquimod, each dose of the vaccine consisted of 300 ug of mutant IDH1 20-mer peptide. The input for sequencing was PBMCs, taken from a glioma patient whose treatment included an IDH1 peptide vaccine. J is TRBJ2-7 and V is TRBV27; D is possibly TRBD1 (6 bases). This sequence was found in a man in his thirties or forties with glioma. In nucleotides, the CDR3 is TGTGCCACCGCACCAGCGCTTCAGGGGTGGCGGTACTTC. It is translated as CATAPALQGWRYF.